This passage covers 25 T cell receptor beta chains from one sample sequenced in a study of T cell repertoires in cytomegalovirus infection. MiXCR, applied by TCRdb to the reads, yields one record per CDR3 protein. The sample consists of around 74,000 distinct CDR3 sequences, more than 3.5% of them appearing once. The sample consisted of PBMCs. These receptors were taken from a human donor in good health (CMV status not recorded). Some clones in this sample may be carry-over from other donors' samples.

The table lists this clonotype with many counts. The chain links TRBV7-2 to TRBJ2-3, with D unclear. Germline CDR1 and CDR2: SGHTA and FQGNSA. Trimming stripped 3 bases from V and 4 bases from J, with 5 bases between. CDR3 length equals 12 residues. CDR3 in amino acids: CASSFGADTQYF. The CDR3 DNA is TGTGCCAGCAGCTTCGGAGCAGATACGCAGTATTTT.

A few counts support this clonotype. The V gene is TRBV28, the J gene TRBJ2-2; D perhaps matches TRBD1 (6 bases). Germline values: CDR1 MDHEN, CDR2 SYDVKM. Trimming took 4 bases from V and 1 from J, leaving 19 bases between them. This CDR3 is 18 amino acids long. The CDR3 loop is CASSWGPRRLLNTGELFF. As DNA, the CDR3 is TGTGCCAGCAGTTGGGGGCCTCGGCGCCTATTGAACACCGGGGAGCTGTTTTTT.

This clonotype has at least ten counts. The genes are TRBV29-1 and TRBJ1-2, with D unresolved. Germline V lookup: CDR1 SQVTM, CDR2 ANQGSEA. Between the trimmed V and J ends, which lost 1 base and 5 bases, there was a span of 8 bases. The CDR3 sequence is 12 residues long. Written as DNA, the CDR3 is TGCAGCGTTGAAGGCCGCCCGTATGGCTACACCTTC. This translates into CSVEGRPYGYTF.

This clonotype has at least ten counts. This chain links TRBV19 with TRBJ2-3, with TRBD2 matching 9 bases. CDR1 is LNHDA, CDR2 SQIVND, per germline (reference sequence). The CDR3 has 19 residues. J gave up 1 base and V 5 bases, and 16 bases lay outside the gene matches. CDR3 nucleotides: TGTGCCAGTAGTCCTCCGAGGATGGTAGCGGGGGCCGGCACAGATACGCAGTATTTT. Translated: CASSPPRMVAGAGTDTQYF.

This clonotype has at least ten counts. The chain links TRBV7-2 to TRBJ2-4, with unresolved D. The CDR3 sequence is 12 residues long. CDR1 is SGHTA, CDR2 FQGNSA, per germline. V was pared by 2 bases and J by 8 bases, with 7 bases between. The CDR3 nucleotides read TGTGCCAGCAGCTTACACAGAGACATTCAGTACTTC. Its translation is CASSLHRDIQYF.

This clonotype has ten or more counts. The V call is TRBV5-4, the J call TRBJ2-4; 11 bases are a match to TRBD2. The germline CDR1 and CDR2 sequences are SGHNT and YYREEE (reference sequence). The CDR3 spans 15 residues. V lost 0 bases and J lost 5; bases outside the gene matches: 1. The DNA for the CDR3 is TGTGCCAGCAGCTTGGGGACTAGCGGGCAAAACATTCAGTACTTC. Encoded protein: CASSLGTSGQNIQYF. Complete variable domain (other parts from reference TRBV5-4 and TRBJ2-4): ETGVTQSPTHLIKTRGQQVTLRCSSQSGHNTVSWYQQALGQGPQFIFQYYREEENGRGNFPPRFSGLQFPNYSSELNVNALELDDSALYLCASSLGTSGQNIQYFGAGTRLSVL.

This clonotype was detected ten times or more. This chain joins TRBV20-1 and TRBJ1-4, with 9 bases matching TRBD1. The CDR3 covers 14 residues. The trim removed 7 bases at V and 5 bases at J, leaving 8 bases unmatched. The germline V gene encodes CDR1 DFQATT and CDR2 SNEGSKA (reference sequence). The CDR3 sequence is CSVLLTGGNEKLFF. In DNA, the CDR3 is TGCAGTGTTCTCCTGACAGGGGGAAATGAAAAACTGTTTTTT.

This clonotype has a count of ten or more. V and J are TRBV18 and TRBJ2-5; D remains unclear. Germline values: CDR1 KGHSH, CDR2 LQKENI. V lost 2 bases, J lost 4 bases, and 17 bases lay in between. The CDR3 length is 16 residues. The chain's CDR3 is CASSPFEATRGETQYF. The CDR3 DNA reads TGTGCCAGCTCACCATTCGAAGCGACCCGTGGAGAGACCCAGTACTTC.

Only a few counts were recorded for this clonotype. The chain links TRBV28 to TRBJ2-3, with 8 nucleotides matching TRBD2. With 4 bases clipped from V and 5 bases from J, the junction kept 8 bases outside the gene matches. This CDR3 has 15 residues. The germline CDR1 and CDR2 sequences are MDHEN and SYDVKM. CDR3 DNA: TGTGCCAGCAGTTCCGGGGGGGGGGGGAAAGATACGCAGTATTTT. Encoded protein: CASSSGGGGKDTQYF.

This clonotype was detected ten times or more. CDR3 sequence (DNA): TGTGCCAGCAGCCTCCAGTTAGGTAGCTACGAGCAGTACTTC. Translating gives CASSLQLGSYEQYF. The chain is built from TRBV3-1 and TRBJ2-7; D is ambiguous. Per the germline V gene, CDR1 is LGHDT and CDR2 is YNNKEL (reference sequence). Trimming cost V 4 bases and J 3 bases, with 13 bases left between them. CDR3 length equals 14 residues.

This clonotype was counted at least ten times. The chain is built from TRBV12-3 or TRBV12-4 and TRBJ2-2; no firm D call. V lost 3 bases and J lost 3, with 8 bases in between. The CDR3 length is 14 residues. The CDR3 is CASSFGLYTGELFF. CDR3 coding DNA: TGTGCCAGCAGTTTTGGGCTTTACACCGGGGAGCTGTTTTTT.

This clonotype was counted many times. The chain recombines TRBV7-2 with TRBJ1-6; D possibly corresponds to TRBD1 (5 bases). V was clipped by 1 base and J by 9 bases, with 7 bases between them. The germline V gene encodes CDR1 SGHTA and CDR2 FQGNSA. The CDR3 is 13 residues long. CDR3 protein: CASSLERGSPLHF. CDR3 sequence (DNA): TGTGCCAGCAGCTTAGAGAGGGGTTCACCCCTCCACTTT.

This clonotype appeared many times. The chain uses TRBV6-2 or TRBV6-3 and TRBJ2-6; D not resolved. This CDR3 has 15 residues. In germline, CDR1 is MNHEY, CDR2 SVGEGT. V gave up 6 bases and J gave up 3 bases, with 12 bases separating them. The CDR3 loop reads CASRPHLLGANVLTF. CDR3 DNA: TGTGCCAGCAGACCTCACCTTCTTGGGGCCAACGTCCTGACTTTC.

This clonotype was found many times. V usage is TRBV6-5 and J usage is TRBJ1-1, with TRBD1 matching 8 bases. V was pared by 0 bases and J by 9 bases, with 6 bases of the junction left unmatched. There are 14 residues in the CDR3. Germline V gene lookup returns CDR1 MNHEY and CDR2 SVGAGI. CDR3 nucleotides: TGTGCCAGCAGTTACTCGATACAGGGGGAGAAAGCTTTCTTT. Encoded protein: CASSYSIQGEKAFF.

This clonotype was detected ten times or more. V is TRBV6-2 or TRBV6-3 and J is TRBJ1-1, with 8 bases that match TRBD1. This CDR3 spans 15 amino acids. Unmatched junction bases numbered 5, after V lost 2 bases and J lost 3 bases. The germline V gene encodes CDR1 MNHEY and CDR2 SVGEGT. The CDR3 DNA is TGTGCCAGCAGTTACGGACAGGGACGACACACTGAAGCTTTCTTT. It is translated as CASSYGQGRHTEAFF.

This clonotype appeared many times. The chain couples TRBV20-1 to TRBJ2-2; D possibly corresponds to TRBD2 (6 bases). The length of the CDR3 is 16 residues. With 2 bases removed from V and 3 bases from J, the gap between germline ends came to 16 bases. Germline V gene lookup returns CDR1 DFQATT and CDR2 SNEGSKA (reference sequence). CDR3 nucleotides: TGCAGTGCTAGACACCCAGAGGAGGGCTACACCGGGGAGCTGTTTTTT. Translation: CSARHPEEGYTGELFF.

This clonotype was found many times. The rearrangement links TRBV7-3 to TRBJ1-2, with TRBD1 matching over 9 bases. In germline, CDR1 is SGHTA, CDR2 FQGTGA. CDR3 length equals 15 residues. Losses at the gene ends were 2 bases for V and 7 bases for J; bases not matched to a gene: 8. The CDR3 DNA reads as TGTGCCAGCAGCTTAGGGACCACAGGGGGCGGTGGCTACACCTTC. Its protein is CASSLGTTGGGGYTF.

At least ten counts were recorded for this clonotype. The chain joins TRBV6-2 or TRBV6-3 to TRBJ2-6; tentative D call: TRBD2 (5 bases). V was trimmed by 7 bases and J by 0 bases, leaving 7 bases between them. Looked up from germline, CDR1 is MNHEY and CDR2 is SVGEGT. The CDR3 length is 14 residues. The CDR3 is CASTDYSGANVLTF. CDR3 in DNA: TGTGCCAGCACCGACTACTCTGGGGCCAACGTCCTGACTTTC.

This clonotype was found many times. The chain carries TRBV28 and TRBJ2-5, with TRBD2 matching 10 bases. With V trimmed by 5 bases and J by 0 bases, 3 bases remained unmatched. Germline V gene sequence: CDR1 MDHEN, CDR2 SYDVKM. This CDR3 comprises 15 residues. CDR3 residues: CASSKGLANQETQYF. Written as DNA, the CDR3 is TGTGCCAGCAGTAAGGGACTAGCGAACCAAGAGACCCAGTACTTC.

This clonotype was counted ten times or more. This chain links TRBV12-3 or TRBV12-4 with TRBJ1-3; no clear D gene. The germline V and J ends were trimmed by 3 bases and 9 bases, with 15 bases remaining between them. The CDR3 contains 14 residues. The CDR3 region is CASSFLGYQATIYF. The CDR3 region has the DNA TGTGCCAGCAGTTTTCTGGGCTACCAGGCCACCATATATTTT.

This clonotype appeared many times. This chain's CDR3 is CANGRSGEQFF. CDR3 DNA: TGTGCCAACGGAAGGTCCGGTGAGCAGTTCTTC. The V and J genes are TRBV6-1 and TRBJ2-1, with no clear D. CDR3 length equals 11 residues. The germline V gene encodes CDR1 MNHNS and CDR2 SASEGT. V lost 10 bases and J 9 bases, leaving 13 bases between the germline ends.

This clonotype was counted at least ten times. The genes are TRBV30 and TRBJ1-2, with no clear D. Trimming took 3 bases from V and 0 from J, leaving 14 bases between them. Germline lookup yields CDR1 GTSNPN and CDR2 SVGIG (reference sequence). This CDR3 is built from 15 residues. The CDR3 nucleotides read TGTGCCTGGAGCCAATACAGATCTCCTAACTATGGCTACACCTTC. It encodes CAWSQYRSPNYGYTF.

This clonotype has at least ten counts. The rearrangement joins TRBV20-1 to TRBJ2-3; the D gene is possibly TRBD1 (5 bases). This CDR3 comprises 14 residues. The germline V and J ends were trimmed by 3 bases and 0 bases, with 10 bases remaining between them. From germline, CDR1 is DFQATT and CDR2 SNEGSKA (reference sequence). As DNA, the CDR3 is TGCAGTGCTAGTTTGGCAGGGAGCACAGATACGCAGTATTTT. This encodes CSASLAGSTDTQYF.

This clonotype was observed at least ten times. The chain is built from TRBV7-8 and TRBJ1-1, with 8 bases fitting TRBD1. Germline lookup yields CDR1 SGHVS and CDR2 FQNEAQ. CDR3 length equals 15 residues. V shed 2 bases and J 1 base; nucleotides not matched to a gene: 3. CDR3 in DNA: TGTGCCAGCAGCTTAACAGGGGGAAGGAACACTGAAGCTTTCTTT. This translates into CASSLTGGRNTEAFF.

This clonotype was observed many times. This chain connects TRBV28 to TRBJ2-6; 10 nucleotides line up with TRBD2. This CDR3 comprises 19 residues. V shed 6 bases, J shed 1 base, and the junction held 12 bases outside the gene matches. Germline V gene sequence: CDR1 MDHEN, CDR2 SYDVKM. The CDR3 bases are TGTGCCAGCAGCACACTGAGCGGGGGGGCTGGGTCTGGGGCCAACGTCCTGACTTTC. Amino acids: CASSTLSGGAGSGANVLTF.